This T cell receptor (beta chain) was recovered during a study of T-cell reconstitution after alpha-beta-depleted transplantation in children. The CDR3 has 13 amino acids. V was cut by 2 bases and J by 4 bases, with 8 bases left in between. Preparation of the TCRbeta library was carried out with unique molecular identifiers. TCRdb reanalysed the PCR reads using MiXCR and keeps one entry per CDR3 protein. The table records 800,000 to 1,000,000 distinct CDR3 sequences, around 30% of them present only once. This clonotype has just a few counts. Material: PBMCs, mostly from graft donor cells, obtained 360 days after TCRalphabeta/CD19-depleted stem cell transplant. The rearrangement links TRBV12-3 or TRBV12-4 to TRBJ1-1; D unresolved. The receptor's source is a boy in the first two years of life who had a stem cell transplant for SCID, so the T cells may come from the graft donor. DNA for the CDR3: TGTGCCAGCAGTTTAACGGCGGGCACTGAAGCTTTCTTT. It is translated as CASSLTAGTEAFF.